The rows below give T cell receptor beta chains drawn from one sample of a study of tumor-infiltrating lymphocytes in localized non-small cell lung cancer. Assay used: immunoSEQ multiplex PCR; TCRdb lists only in-frame clones, some missing. The sample has approximately 17,000 clones; about three quarters are singletons. Sequencing was done on a sample of lung tumor tissue. The receptors derive from a human donor with non-small cell lung cancer. The CDR3 runs from the conserved cysteine through the conserved F or W. Clone size appears in some rows only: once, few, many, or a class for an expanded clone.

>-|TRBV10-3
CAISGRGGDEQFF
>-|TRBV30
CAWSAGSQETQYF
>-|TRBV2
CASLHRGSNSPLHF
>once|TRBV7-9
CASSLGDEQYF
>-|TRBV6-5
CAAGGGIEKLFF
>-|TRBV29-1
CSGGIRDYGYTF
>-|TRBV19
CASRDRGFSGELFF
>-|TRBV5-1
CASSLGQGGNGYTF
>few|TRBV9
CASSGLMPGTTEAFF
>-|TRBV18
CASSPRPHGYTF
>-|TRBV4-1
CASSQAGTDTYEQYF
>-|TRBV4-1
CASSQVGTGRLVEQYF
>-|TRBV27
CASSTFSENSPLHF
>-|TRBV2
CASSYGQGLNSPLHF
>-|TRBV6-1
CASRPDRHSGNTIYF
>-|TRBV4-1
CASSHRTGGTEAFF
>large|TRBV5-1
CASSFGSYSPGYTF
>-|TRBV9
CASSVDSGGYNEQFF
>-|TRBV11-2
CASATRGGNTEAFF
>few|TRBV7-9
CASSLQGDSYEQYF
>-|TRBV6-6
CASSSTRTPNTEAFF
>once|TRBV5-5
CASSFALTSYEQYF
>-|TRBV27
CASSSRTSGGAELETQYF
>few|TRBV16
CASSQGVIYNEQFF
>-|TRBV5-4
CASSTGTAGRGYTF
>-|TRBV4-2
CASSQDIGAVHRGNTIYF
>-|TRBV6-5
CASSYSRLAENIQYF
>-|TRBV15
CATSSRDINQPQHF
>-|TRBV5-4
CASSLALAGGRTLYEQYF